One and the same sample provided the 21 T cell receptor beta chains below, sequenced in a study of T cells in Graves' hyperthyroidism and ophthalmopathy. RNA transcripts yielded amplified TCR beta CDR3 regions. When the TCR CDR3 underwent first-round RT-PCR, the HTBI primer set was used. Using its own MiXCR run on the multiplex PCR reads, TCRdb lists one record per CDR3 protein. The sample lists around 700,000 distinct CDR3 sequences, around a third occurring once. Material: blood. The receptors stem from a middle-aged woman with Graves' hyperthyroidism.

The gene calls are TRBV20-1 and TRBJ2-7; perhaps D is TRBD1 or TRBD2 (5 bases each). The germline V gene encodes CDR1 DFQATT and CDR2 SNEGSKA (reference sequence). The CDR3 contains 15 residues. The germline V and J ends were trimmed by 5 bases and 2 bases, with 19 bases remaining between them. CDR3 loop: CSARGRGAFAYEQYF. The DNA for the CDR3 is TGCAGTGCTCGAGGCCGGGGCGCATTTGCCTACGAGCAGTACTTC.

A remark on this clonotype: Compared with germline, one end of the junction differs, possibly owing to a read error. The V call is TRBV19, the J call TRBJ2-5; 9 bases align to TRBD2. Germline-derived CDR1 and CDR2 are LNHDA and SQIVND (reference sequence). The CDR3 extends over 12 amino acids. This CDR3 is CASSIPGLAPFF. CDR3 in DNA: TGTGCCAGCAGTATCCCGGGACTAGCTCCGTTCTTC. The full variable domain, its missing parts supplied by reference TRBV19 and TRBJ2-5, is DGGITQSPKYLFRKEGQNVTLSCEQNLNHDAMYWYRQDPGQGLRLIYYSQIVNDFQKGDIAEGYSVSREKKESFPLTVTSAQKNPTAFYLCASSIPGLAPFFGPGTRLLVL.

This clonotype came up many times. CDR3 sequence: CSTGDGSYEQYF. The CDR3 DNA reads as TGCAGCACCGGGGACGGGAGCTACGAGCAGTACTTC. This chain links TRBV29-1 with TRBJ2-7; tentative D call: TRBD2 (6 bases). Per the germline V gene, CDR1 is SQVTM and CDR2 is ANQGSEA. Between the trimmed V and J ends, which lost 8 bases and 3 bases, there was a span of 14 bases. This CDR3 spans 12 amino acids.

This clonotype was recorded many times. The chain is built from TRBV14 and TRBJ2-7, with D unresolved. The germline V and J ends were trimmed by 5 bases and 1 base, with 15 bases remaining between them. CDR1 is SGHDN, CDR2 FVKESK, per germline. There are 15 residues in the CDR3. CDR3 nucleotide sequence: TGTGCCAGCAGCAATCCTACCCGGTGGTCCTACGAGCAGTACTTC. Translated, it gives CASSNPTRWSYEQYF.

The chain has TRBV7-2 and TRBJ2-7; D is perhaps TRBD1 (6 bases). The V end lost 7 bases, the J end lost 2 bases, and 15 bases lay between the germline ends. This CDR3 spans 14 amino acids. Germline V gene sequence: CDR1 SGHTA, CDR2 FQGNSA. In DNA form, the CDR3 reads TGTGCCAGCACCATAGTCGGGACAACCTACGAGCAGTACTTC. Amino acids: CASTIVGTTYEQYF.

This chain links TRBV6-2 or TRBV6-3 with TRBJ1-5; D is unclear. V was pared by 2 bases and J by 7 bases, with 15 bases between. Per the germline V gene, CDR1 is MNHEY and CDR2 is SVGEGT. This CDR3 has 15 amino acids. The CDR3 is CASSYGYGVNQPQHF. CDR3 coding DNA: TGTGCCAGCAGTTACGGTTATGGGGTCAACCAGCCCCAGCATTTT.

For this clonotype: At one end, the junction sequence differs from germline, possibly due to a read error. The V gene is TRBV7-2, the J gene TRBJ1-1; D uncertain. In germline, CDR1 is SGHTA, CDR2 FQGNSA. The CDR3 consists of 11 residues. The CDR3 loop is CASSLVGLVAF. The CDR3 coding sequence is TGTGCCAGCAGTTTAGTCGGACTAGTGGCCTTT.

The chain links TRBV7-2 to TRBJ2-7; D may match TRBD1 or TRBD2 (5 bases each). This CDR3 comprises 18 residues. Germline V gene lookup returns CDR1 SGHTA and CDR2 FQGNSA. Deletions cut 1 base from V and 1 base from J, with 20 bases between. This chain's CDR3 is CASSLEQNWGGLSYEQYF. In DNA, the CDR3 is TGTGCCAGCAGCTTAGAGCAGAATTGGGGCGGGCTTTCCTACGAGCAGTACTTC. The variable domain in full, with the rest retrieved from reference TRBV7-2 and TRBJ2-7, is GAGVSQSPSNKVTEKGKDVELRCDPISGHTALYWYRQSLGQGLEFLIYFQGNSAPDKSGLPSDRFSAERTGGSVSTLTIQRTQQEDSAVYLCASSLEQNWGGLSYEQYFGPGTRLTVT.

The chain couples TRBV7-9 to TRBJ1-1; 8 nucleotides line up with TRBD1. Germline-derived CDR1 and CDR2 are SEHNR and FQNEAQ (reference sequence). Unmatched junction bases numbered 9, after V lost 3 bases and J lost 0 bases. CDR3 length: 17 amino acids. The chain's CDR3 is CASSLGGQAGLNTEAFF. DNA for the CDR3: TGTGCCAGCAGCTTGGGGGGACAGGCGGGATTGAACACTGAAGCTTTCTTT.

The CDR3 here is CSASSSQQGDGYTF. For the CDR3, the DNA is TGCAGTGCCAGCAGCTCCCAACAGGGGGATGGCTACACCTTC. The chain is built from TRBV20-1 and TRBJ1-2; 8 bases match TRBD1. CDR1 is DFQATT and CDR2 is SNEGSKA in the germline V gene (reference sequence). Trimming took 6 bases from V and 6 from J; bases not matched to a gene: 12. This CDR3 has 14 amino acids.

This clonotype was observed a single time. The chain is built from TRBV5-1 and TRBJ2-7, with D perhaps given as TRBD1 or TRBD2 (5 bases each). Germline loops: CDR1 SGHRS, CDR2 YFSETQ. V shed 4 bases and J shed 2 bases, with 13 bases lying between them. The CDR3 covers 14 residues. CDR3: CASSPGTVPYEQYF. The DNA for the CDR3 is TGCGCCAGCAGCCCTGGGACGGTGCCCTACGAGCAGTACTTC.

This clonotype showed up many times. V gene TRBV7-9 combines with J gene TRBJ2-7; D is ambiguous. Germline V CDR1 and CDR2: SEHNR, FQNEAQ (reference sequence). This CDR3 is built from 13 residues. Trimming cost V 3 bases and J 1 base, with 7 bases left between them. The CDR3 protein is CASSLAGSYEQYF. The DNA of the CDR3 is TGTGCCAGCAGCTTGGCTGGTTCCTACGAGCAGTACTTC. Combining the CDR3 with reference TRBV7-9 and TRBJ2-7 gives the whole variable domain DTGVSQNPRHKITKRGQNVTFRCDPISEHNRLYWYRQTLGQGPEFLTYFQNEAQLEKSRLLSDRFSAERPKGSFSTLEIQRTEQGDSAMYLCASSLAGSYEQYFGPGTRLTVT.

The CDR3 nucleotides are TGTGCCAGCAGTTACATGGGACAGGAGACCTACGAGCAGTACTTC. Translation gives CASSYMGQETYEQYF. The chain is built from TRBV7-8 and TRBJ2-7; TRBD1 matches at 8 bases. The length of the CDR3 is 15 residues. Trimming at V came to 6 bases and at J to 2 bases, leaving 9 bases not matched to a gene. Germline CDR1 SGHVS, CDR2 FQNEAQ.

This clonotype was seen ten or more times. The V call is TRBV13, the J call TRBJ2-7; D is undetermined. The CDR3 has 11 residues. The V gene's germline CDR1 is PRHDT and CDR2 FYEKMQ (reference sequence). V was clipped by 3 bases and J by 7 bases, with 7 bases between them. Here the CDR3 DNA reads TGTGCCAGCAGCTTTCTAGAGGAGCAGTACTTC. Translating it yields CASSFLEEQYF.

V is TRBV10-3 and J is TRBJ2-7, with a tentative D call TRBD2 (6 bases). V lost 4 bases and J lost 7, with 20 bases in between. The CDR3 runs to 15 residues. Germline CDR1 ENHRY, CDR2 SYGVKD. The CDR3 DNA sequence: TGTGCCATCAGTGGGTCATCGGGAGACTACAATGAGCAGTACTTC. This encodes CAISGSSGDYNEQYF.

The CDR3 nucleotides read TGTGCCAGCAGCCCGGAGCACAACTATGGCTACACCTTC. Protein: CASSPEHNYGYTF. The genes are TRBV7-9 and TRBJ1-2; D gene ambiguous. CDR3 size: 13 residues. Trimming took 5 bases from V and 2 from J, leaving 9 bases between them. Germline values: CDR1 SEHNR, CDR2 FQNEAQ (reference sequence).

The chain carries TRBV10-2 and TRBJ1-2; 7 nucleotides agree with TRBD1. The CDR3 runs to 16 residues. V gave up 5 bases and J gave up 1 base; unmatched junction bases: 10. CDR1 and CDR2 from the germline V gene are WSHSY and SAAADI. For the CDR3, the DNA is TGCGCCAGCAGTCCCAGGACAGGTGCGCTTAACTATGGCTACACCTTC. This encodes CASSPRTGALNYGYTF.

The chain links TRBV20-1 to TRBJ2-7; 9 bases are a match to TRBD1. The CDR3 covers 13 residues. J lost 3 bases, V lost 6 bases, and 6 bases had no gene match. Looked up from germline, CDR1 is DFQATT and CDR2 is SNEGSKA (reference sequence). The CDR3 bases are TGCAGTGCCAGGACAGGGGTTGGCTACGAGCAGTACTTC. This codes for CSARTGVGYEQYF.

The chain uses TRBV29-1 and TRBJ2-7, with D perhaps TRBD2 (5 bases). From germline, CDR1 is SQVTM and CDR2 ANQGSEA. V was pared by 8 bases and J by 6 bases, with 17 bases between. The CDR3 loop spans 12 amino acids. The CDR3 region is CSLASLQAEQYF. The CDR3, as DNA: TGCAGCTTAGCGTCCCTGCAGGCCGAGCAGTACTTC.

This chain joins TRBV19 and TRBJ1-1; TRBD1 matches at 9 bases. Losses at the gene ends were 4 bases for V and 0 bases for J; bases not matched to a gene: 3. CDR1 is LNHDA and CDR2 is SQIVND in the germline V gene (reference sequence). The CDR3 is 15 residues long. This CDR3 is CASSTDRGMNTEAFF. The CDR3 nucleotides read TGTGCCAGTAGTACTGACAGGGGGATGAACACTGAAGCTTTCTTT.

This clonotype was seen repeatedly, ten times or more. This chain uses TRBV12-3 or TRBV12-4 with TRBJ1-5; no clear D. Between the trimmed V and J ends, which lost 7 bases and 7 bases, there was a span of 14 bases. The CDR3 consists of 13 residues. CDR3 loop: CASTQPGEQPQHF. CDR3 coding DNA: TGTGCCAGCACCCAACCCGGGGAGCAGCCCCAGCATTTT.